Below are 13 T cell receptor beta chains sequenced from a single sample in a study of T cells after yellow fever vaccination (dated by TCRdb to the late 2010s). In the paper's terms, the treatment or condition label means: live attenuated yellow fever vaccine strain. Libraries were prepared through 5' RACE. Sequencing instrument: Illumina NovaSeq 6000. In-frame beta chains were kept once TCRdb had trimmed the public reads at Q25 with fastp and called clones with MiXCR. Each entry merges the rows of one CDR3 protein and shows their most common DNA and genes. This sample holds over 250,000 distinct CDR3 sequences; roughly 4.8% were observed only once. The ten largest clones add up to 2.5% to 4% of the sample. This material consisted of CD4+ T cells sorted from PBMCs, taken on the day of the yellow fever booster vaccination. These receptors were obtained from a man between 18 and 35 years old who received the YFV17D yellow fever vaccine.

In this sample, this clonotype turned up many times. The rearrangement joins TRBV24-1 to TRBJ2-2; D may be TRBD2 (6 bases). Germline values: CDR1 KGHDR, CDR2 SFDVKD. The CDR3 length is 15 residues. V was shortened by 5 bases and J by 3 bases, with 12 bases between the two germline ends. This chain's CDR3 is CATSVGGIYTGELFF. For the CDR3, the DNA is TGTGCCACCAGTGTCGGGGGAATATACACCGGGGAGCTGTTTTTT.

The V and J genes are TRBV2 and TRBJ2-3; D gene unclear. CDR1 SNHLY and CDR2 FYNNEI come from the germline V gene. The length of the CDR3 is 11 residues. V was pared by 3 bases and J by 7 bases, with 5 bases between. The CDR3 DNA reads TGTGCCAGCAGTGAGGAGTATACGCAGTATTTT. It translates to CASSEEYTQYF.

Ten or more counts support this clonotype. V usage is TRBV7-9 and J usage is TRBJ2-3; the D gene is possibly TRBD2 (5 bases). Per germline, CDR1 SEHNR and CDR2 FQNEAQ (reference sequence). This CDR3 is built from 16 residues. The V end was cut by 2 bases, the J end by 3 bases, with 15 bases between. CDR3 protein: CASSLRSGPQTDTQYF. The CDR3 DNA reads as TGTGCCAGCAGCTTACGAAGCGGACCCCAGACAGATACGCAGTATTTT.

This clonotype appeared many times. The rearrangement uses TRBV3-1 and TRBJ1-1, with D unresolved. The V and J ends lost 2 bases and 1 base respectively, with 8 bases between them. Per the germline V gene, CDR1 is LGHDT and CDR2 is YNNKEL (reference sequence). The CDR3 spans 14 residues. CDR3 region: CASSQFLGNTEAFF. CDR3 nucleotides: TGTGCCAGCAGCCAATTTCTCGGGAACACTGAAGCTTTCTTT.

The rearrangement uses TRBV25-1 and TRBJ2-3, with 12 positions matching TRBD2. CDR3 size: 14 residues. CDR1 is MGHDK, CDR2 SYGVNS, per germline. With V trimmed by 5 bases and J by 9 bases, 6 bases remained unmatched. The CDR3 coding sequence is TGTGCCAGCAGTCCGGGACTAGCGGGTGCGACGCAGTATTTT. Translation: CASSPGLAGATQYF. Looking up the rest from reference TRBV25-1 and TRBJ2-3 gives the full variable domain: EADIYQTPRYLVIGTGKKITLECSQTMGHDKMYWYQQDPGMELHLIHYSYGVNSTEKGDLSSESTVSRIRTEHFPLTLESARPSHTSQYLCASSPGLAGATQYFGPGTRLTVL.

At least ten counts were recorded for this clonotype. This chain's CDR3 is CASSQFGGTGTGILGAQYF. CDR3 DNA: TGCGCCAGCAGCCAATTTGGGGGCACCGGGACAGGTATTCTCGGCGCGCAGTATTTT. The chain couples TRBV4-3 to TRBJ2-3; 8 nucleotides agree with TRBD1. Germline V CDR1 and CDR2: LGHNA, YSLEER. The J segment lost 10 bases and the V segment lost 2 bases, leaving 23 bases of the junction unmatched. The CDR3 runs to 19 residues.

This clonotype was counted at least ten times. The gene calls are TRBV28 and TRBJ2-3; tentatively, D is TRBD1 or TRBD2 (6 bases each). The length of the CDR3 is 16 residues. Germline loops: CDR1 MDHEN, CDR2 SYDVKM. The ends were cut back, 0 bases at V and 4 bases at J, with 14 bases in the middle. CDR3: CASSLWRGSGADTQYF. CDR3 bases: TGTGCCAGCAGTTTATGGAGGGGGTCGGGGGCAGATACGCAGTATTTT.

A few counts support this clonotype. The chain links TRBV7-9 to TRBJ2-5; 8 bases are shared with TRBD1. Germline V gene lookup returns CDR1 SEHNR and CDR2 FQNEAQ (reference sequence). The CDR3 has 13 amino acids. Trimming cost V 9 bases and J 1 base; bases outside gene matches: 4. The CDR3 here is CASDRGPQETQYF. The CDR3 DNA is TGTGCCAGTGACAGGGGACCCCAAGAGACCCAGTACTTC.

CDR3 DNA: TGTGCCAGCAGCCAAGTTGCAGGTACCACCGGGGAGCTGTTTTTT. It encodes CASSQVAGTTGELFF. The rearrangement links TRBV4-2 to TRBJ2-2, with D uncertain. Trimming left V 1 base short and J 4 bases short, with 10 bases between. The germline V gene encodes CDR1 LGHNA and CDR2 YNFKEQ. CDR3 length: 15 residues.

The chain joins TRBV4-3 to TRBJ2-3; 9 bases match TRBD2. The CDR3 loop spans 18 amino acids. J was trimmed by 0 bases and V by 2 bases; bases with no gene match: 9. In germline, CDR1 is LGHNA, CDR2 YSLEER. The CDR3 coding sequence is TGCGCCAGCAGCCAACGCCCTAGCGGGACCTATAGCACAGATACGCAGTATTTT. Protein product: CASSQRPSGTYSTDTQYF.

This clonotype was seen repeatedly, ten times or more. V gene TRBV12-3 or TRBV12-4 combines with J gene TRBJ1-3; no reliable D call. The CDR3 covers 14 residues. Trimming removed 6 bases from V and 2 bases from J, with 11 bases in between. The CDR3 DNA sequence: TGTGCCAGCAGCCTCCCGCGTCCTGGAAACACCATATATTTT. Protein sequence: CASSLPRPGNTIYF.

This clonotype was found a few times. CDR3 amino acids: CASSSYTGLGTDTQYF. The DNA of the CDR3 is TGCGCCAGCAGCTCATATACAGGGCTAGGGACAGATACGCAGTATTTT. The genes are TRBV5-1 and TRBJ2-3; possibly TRBD1 for D (6 bases). CDR3 length: 16 residues. Trimming took off 3 bases at V and 3 bases at J, with 17 bases between the two ends. The V gene's germline CDR1 is SGHRS and CDR2 YFSETQ.

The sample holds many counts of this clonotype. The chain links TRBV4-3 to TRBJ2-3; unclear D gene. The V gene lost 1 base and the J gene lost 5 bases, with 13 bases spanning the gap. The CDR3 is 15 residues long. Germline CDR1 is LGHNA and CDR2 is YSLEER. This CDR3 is CASSQARQAVDTQYF. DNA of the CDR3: TGCGCCAGCAGCCAAGCGAGGCAGGCGGTAGATACGCAGTATTTT.